The T cell receptor (beta chain) under discussion was sequenced for a study of shared clonotypes between healthy human individuals. The overall study: CD4 naive cells filled three plates per donor, CD4 memory three, CD8 naive two and CD8 memory one.

Naive CD8 populations comprised CD45RO-negative cells positively selected for CCR7, excluding terminally differentiated effector memory CD45RA+ cells. Study-wide results and caveats: Non-shared clonotypes displayed generation probabilities falling below those of clonotypes present in all four donors.

Measured with immunoSEQ multiplex PCR; TCRdb has only the in-frame clones, and not every one. Here the sample spans under 600,000 clones, roughly 98% being singletons. Between the trimmed V and J ends, which lost 2 bases and 6 bases, there was a span of 3 bases. This CDR3 has 11 residues. Germline CDR1 is SGHNT and CDR2 is YYREEE (reference sequence). A remark on this clone: Its antigen is unidentified. Distinct nucleotide sequences in the sample also encode this CDR3.

This rearrangement joins TRBV5-4 to TRBJ2-1; no firm D call. The origin of this receptor is a man aged 30-40 years in good health. Material: naive CD8+ T cells sorted from blood. CDR3 residues: CASSFLNEQFF. The CDR3 DNA is TGTGCCAGCAGCTTTCTCAATGAGCAGTTCTTC.